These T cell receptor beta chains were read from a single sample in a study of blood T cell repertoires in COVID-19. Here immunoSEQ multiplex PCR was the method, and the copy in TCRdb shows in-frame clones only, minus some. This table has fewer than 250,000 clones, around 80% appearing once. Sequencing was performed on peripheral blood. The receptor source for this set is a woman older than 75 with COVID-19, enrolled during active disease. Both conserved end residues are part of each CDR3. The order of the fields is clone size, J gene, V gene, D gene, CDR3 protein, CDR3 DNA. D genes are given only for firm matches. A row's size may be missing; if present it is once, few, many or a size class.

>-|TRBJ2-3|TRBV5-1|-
CASSVSGTSTDTQYF
TGCGCCAGCAGCGTCTCCGGGACTAGCACAGATACGCAGTATTTT
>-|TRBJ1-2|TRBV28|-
CASSIRQRRVYGYTF
TGTGCCAGCAGTATACGACAGAGAAGGGTCTATGGCTACACCTTC
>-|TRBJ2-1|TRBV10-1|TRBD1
CASSEAGTGGLNEQFF
TGCGCCAGCAGTGAGGCCGGGACAGGGGGCTTAAATGAGCAGTTCTTC
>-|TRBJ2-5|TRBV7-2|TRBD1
CASSSGQGATQYF
TGTGCCAGCAGCTCGGGACAGGGTGCGACCCAGTACTTC
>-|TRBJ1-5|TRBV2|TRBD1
CASSGTGGPIGQPQHF
TGTGCCAGCAGTGGGACAGGGGGCCCCATCGGACAGCCCCAGCATTTT
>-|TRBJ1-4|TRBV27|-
CASSLSSSTNEKLFF
TGTGCCAGCAGTTTATCGTCGTCTACTAATGAAAAACTGTTTTTT
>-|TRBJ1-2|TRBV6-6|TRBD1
CASSQDRANSETF
TGTGCCAGCAGTCAGGACAGGGCCAACTCGGAAACCTTC
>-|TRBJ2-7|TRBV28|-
CASSPDSLSYEQYF
TGTGCCAGCAGTCCCGACAGTCTCTCCTACGAGCAGTACTTC
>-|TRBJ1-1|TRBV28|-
CASSSWGGIGTEAFF
TGTGCCAGCAGTTCCTGGGGAGGGATAGGCACTGAAGCTTTCTTT
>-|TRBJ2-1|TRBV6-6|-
CASSGQSNEQFF
TGTGCCAGCAGTGGACAGTCCAATGAGCAGTTCTTC
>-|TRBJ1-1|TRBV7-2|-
CASSFVGAGVTEAFF
TGTGCCAGCAGCTTCGTGGGGGCAGGAGTAACTGAAGCTTTCTTT
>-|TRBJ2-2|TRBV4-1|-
CASSQADSPGELFF
TGCGCCAGCAGCCAAGCGGACAGTCCCGGGGAGCTGTTTTTT
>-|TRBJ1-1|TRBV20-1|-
CSGAGGTEAFF
TGCAGTGGTGCGGGGGGGACTGAAGCTTTCTTT
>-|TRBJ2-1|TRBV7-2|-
CASSLGLNNEQFF
TGTGCCAGCAGCTTAGGACTGAACAATGAGCAGTTCTTC
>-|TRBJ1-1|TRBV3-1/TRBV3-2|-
CASSQTTVNTEAFF
TGTGCCAGCAGCCAGACGACAGTGAACACTGAAGCTTTCTTT
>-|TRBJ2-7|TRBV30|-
CAWRRPTGTNFGEQYF
TGTGCCTGGAGAAGACCCACAGGGACCAATTTTGGAGAGCAGTACTTC
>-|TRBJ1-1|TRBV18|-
CASSLPIMNTEAFF
TGTGCCAGCTCACTACCAATTATGAACACTGAAGCTTTCTTT
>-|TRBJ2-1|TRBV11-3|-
CASSSVRGSNEQFF
TGTGCCAGCAGCTCGGTTCGGGGGAGCAATGAGCAGTTCTTC
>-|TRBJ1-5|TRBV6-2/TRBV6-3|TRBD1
CASSWGQGVGNQPQHF
TGTGCCAGCAGCTGGGGACAGGGTGTGGGTAATCAGCCCCAGCATTTT
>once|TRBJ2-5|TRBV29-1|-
CSVVPVETQYF
TGCAGCGTTGTGCCGGTAGAGACCCAGTACTTC